This TCR beta chain was found in a study of cytomegalovirus exposure and HLA in healthy donors. A remark on this clone: Antigen unknown.

Study-wide results and limits: The study recorded over 150 TCR beta chains that were cytomegalovirus-associated. In an earlier analysis, productive rearrangement rates for most beta V segments clustered near 87% or 30%.

Healthy bone marrow donors made up the donor group. Germline V lookup: CDR1 MNHEY, CDR2 SVGAGI. This CDR3 spans 13 amino acids. Trimming cost V 5 bases and J 4 bases, with 11 bases left between them. The PCR had 60 Vbeta and 13 Jbeta primers. Clones were sequenced by immunoSEQ multiplex PCR, and TCRdb holds only the in-frame ones, with some missing. The sample shows more than 150,000 clones, about 80% of them seen only once. V gene TRBV6-5 combines with J gene TRBJ1-1; D remains unclear. The sequence was collected from a man between 18 and 29 years old in good health and CMV-seronegative. Input material: PBMCs. The CDR3 DNA is TGTGCCAGCAGTCGTCAGGTTTCCACTGAAGCTTTCTTT. This codes for CASSRQVSTEAFF.